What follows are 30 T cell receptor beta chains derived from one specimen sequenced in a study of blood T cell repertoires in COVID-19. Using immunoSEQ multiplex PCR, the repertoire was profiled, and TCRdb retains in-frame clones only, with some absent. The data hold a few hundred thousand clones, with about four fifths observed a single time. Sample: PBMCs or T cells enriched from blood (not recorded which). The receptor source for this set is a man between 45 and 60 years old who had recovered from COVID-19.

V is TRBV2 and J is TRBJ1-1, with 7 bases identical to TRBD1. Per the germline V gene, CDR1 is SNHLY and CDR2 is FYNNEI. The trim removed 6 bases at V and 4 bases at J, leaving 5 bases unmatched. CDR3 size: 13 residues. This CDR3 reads CASSYGTVTEAFF. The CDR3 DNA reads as TGTGCCAGCAGCTACGGGACAGTCACTGAAGCTTTCTTT.

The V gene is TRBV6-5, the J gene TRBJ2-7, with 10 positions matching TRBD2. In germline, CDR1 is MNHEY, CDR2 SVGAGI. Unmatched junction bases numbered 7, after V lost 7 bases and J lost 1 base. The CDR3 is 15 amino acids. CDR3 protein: CASKYSGGPSYEQYF. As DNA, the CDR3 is TGTGCCAGCAAATATAGCGGGGGGCCATCCTACGAGCAGTACTTC.

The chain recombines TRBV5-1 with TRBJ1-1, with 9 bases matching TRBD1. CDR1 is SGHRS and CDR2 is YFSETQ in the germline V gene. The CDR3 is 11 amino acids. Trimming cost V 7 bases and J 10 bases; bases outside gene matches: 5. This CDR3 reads CASRGTGRAFF. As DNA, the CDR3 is TGCGCCAGCCGGGGGACAGGGAGAGCTTTCTTT. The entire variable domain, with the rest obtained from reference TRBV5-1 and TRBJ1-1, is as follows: KAGVTQTPRYLIKTRGQQVTLSCSPISGHRSVSWYQQTPGQGLQFLFEYFSETQRNKGNFPGRFSGRQFSNSRSEMNVSTLELGDSALYLCASRGTGRAFFGQGTRLTVV.

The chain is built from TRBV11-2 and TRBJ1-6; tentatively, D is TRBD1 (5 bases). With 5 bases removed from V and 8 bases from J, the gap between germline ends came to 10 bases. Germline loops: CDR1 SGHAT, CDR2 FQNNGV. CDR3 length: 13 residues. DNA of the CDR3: TGTGCCAGCAGCCCGGACACTCATTCACCCCTCCACTTT. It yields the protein CASSPDTHSPLHF.

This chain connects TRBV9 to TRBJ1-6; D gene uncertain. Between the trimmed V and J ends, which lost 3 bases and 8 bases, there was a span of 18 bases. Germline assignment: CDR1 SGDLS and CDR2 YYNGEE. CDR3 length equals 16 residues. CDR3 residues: CASSASPGRNDSPLHF. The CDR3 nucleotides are TGTGCCAGCAGCGCGTCCCCCGGGAGGAACGATTCACCCCTCCACTTT. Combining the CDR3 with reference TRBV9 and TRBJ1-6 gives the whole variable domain DSGVTQTPKHLITATGQRVTLRCSPRSGDLSVYWYQQSLDQGLQFLIQYYNGEERAKGNILERFSAQQFPDLHSELNLSSLELGDSALYFCASSASPGRNDSPLHFGNGTRLTVT.

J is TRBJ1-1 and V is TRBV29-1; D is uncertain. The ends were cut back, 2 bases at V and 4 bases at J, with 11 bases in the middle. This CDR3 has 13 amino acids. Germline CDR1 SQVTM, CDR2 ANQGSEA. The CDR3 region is CSVEIGVGTEAFF. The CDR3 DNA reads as TGCAGCGTTGAAATCGGGGTAGGCACTGAAGCTTTCTTT.

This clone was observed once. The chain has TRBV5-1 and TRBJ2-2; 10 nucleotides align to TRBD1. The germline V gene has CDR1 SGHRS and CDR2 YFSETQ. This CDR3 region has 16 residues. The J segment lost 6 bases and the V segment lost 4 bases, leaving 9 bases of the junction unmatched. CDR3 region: CASSRRTGGNPGELFF. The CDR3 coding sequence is TGCGCCAGCAGCAGAAGGACAGGGGGGAATCCCGGGGAGCTGTTTTTT.

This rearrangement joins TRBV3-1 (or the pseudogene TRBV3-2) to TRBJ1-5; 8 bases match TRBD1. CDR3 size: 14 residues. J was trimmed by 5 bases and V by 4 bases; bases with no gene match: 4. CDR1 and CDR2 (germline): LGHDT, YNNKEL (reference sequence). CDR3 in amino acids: CASSPGQGHQPQHF. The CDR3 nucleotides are TGTGCCAGCAGCCCTGGACAGGGCCATCAGCCCCAGCATTTT.

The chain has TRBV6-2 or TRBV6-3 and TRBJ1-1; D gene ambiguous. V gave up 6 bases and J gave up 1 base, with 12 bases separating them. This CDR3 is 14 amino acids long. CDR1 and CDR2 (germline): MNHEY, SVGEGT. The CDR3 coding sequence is TGTGCCAGCAGCCTGGCGGGTGGGAACACTGAAGCTTTCTTT. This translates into CASSLAGGNTEAFF.

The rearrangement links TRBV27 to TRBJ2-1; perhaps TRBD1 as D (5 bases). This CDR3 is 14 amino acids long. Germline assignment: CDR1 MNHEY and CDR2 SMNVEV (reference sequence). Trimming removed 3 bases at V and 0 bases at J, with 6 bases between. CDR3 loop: CASSFTGSYNEQFF. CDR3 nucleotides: TGTGCCAGCAGTTTTACAGGCTCCTACAATGAGCAGTTCTTC.

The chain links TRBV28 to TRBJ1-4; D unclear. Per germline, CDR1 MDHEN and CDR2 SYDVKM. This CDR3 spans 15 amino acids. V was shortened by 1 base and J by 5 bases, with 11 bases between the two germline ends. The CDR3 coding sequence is TGTGCCAGCAGTTTATTTGCGGTTCGAAATGAAAAACTGTTTTTT. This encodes CASSLFAVRNEKLFF.

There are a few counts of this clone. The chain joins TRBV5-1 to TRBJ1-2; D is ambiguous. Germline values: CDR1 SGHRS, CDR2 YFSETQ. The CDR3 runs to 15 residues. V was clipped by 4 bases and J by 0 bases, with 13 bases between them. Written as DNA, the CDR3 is TGCGCCAGCAGCCGCTCGGGAGTCTCTAACTATGGCTACACCTTC. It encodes CASSRSGVSNYGYTF.

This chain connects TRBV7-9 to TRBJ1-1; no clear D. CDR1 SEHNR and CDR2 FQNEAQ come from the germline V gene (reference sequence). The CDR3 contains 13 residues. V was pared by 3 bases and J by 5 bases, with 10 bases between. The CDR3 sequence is CASSFWQDTEAFF. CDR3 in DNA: TGTGCCAGCAGCTTCTGGCAGGATACTGAAGCTTTCTTT. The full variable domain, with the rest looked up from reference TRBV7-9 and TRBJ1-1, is DTGVSQNPRHKITKRGQNVTFRCDPISEHNRLYWYRQTLGQGPEFLTYFQNEAQLEKSRLLSDRFSAERPKGSFSTLEIQRTEQGDSAMYLCASSFWQDTEAFFGQGTRLTVV.

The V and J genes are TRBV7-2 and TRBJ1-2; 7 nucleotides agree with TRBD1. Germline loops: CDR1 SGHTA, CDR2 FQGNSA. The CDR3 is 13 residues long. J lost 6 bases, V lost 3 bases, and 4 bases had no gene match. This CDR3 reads CASSLRGLHGYTF. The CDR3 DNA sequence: TGTGCCAGCAGCTTGAGGGGGCTTCATGGCTACACCTTC.

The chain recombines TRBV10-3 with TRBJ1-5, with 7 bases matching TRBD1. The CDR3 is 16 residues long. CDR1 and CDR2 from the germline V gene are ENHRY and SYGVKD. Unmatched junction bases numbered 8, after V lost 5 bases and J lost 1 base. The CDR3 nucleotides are TGTGCCATCAGTCCGACAGGGAAGAGGAGCAATCAGCCCCAGCATTTT. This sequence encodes CAISPTGKRSNQPQHF.

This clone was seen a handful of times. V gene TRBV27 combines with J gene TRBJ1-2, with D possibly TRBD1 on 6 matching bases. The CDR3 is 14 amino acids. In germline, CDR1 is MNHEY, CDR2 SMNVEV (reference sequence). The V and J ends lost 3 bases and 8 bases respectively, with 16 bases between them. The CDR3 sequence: CASSFSTGLEGYTF. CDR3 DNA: TGTGCCAGCAGTTTTTCTACAGGGTTGGAAGGCTACACCTTC.

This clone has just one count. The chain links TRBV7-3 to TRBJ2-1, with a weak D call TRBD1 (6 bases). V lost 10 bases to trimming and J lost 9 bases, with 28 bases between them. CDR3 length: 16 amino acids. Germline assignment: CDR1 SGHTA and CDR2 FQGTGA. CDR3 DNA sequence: TGTGCCAACCATCAAACCCAGGGGAAGTCGGGGAGTGAGCAGTTCTTC. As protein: CANHQTQGKSGSEQFF.

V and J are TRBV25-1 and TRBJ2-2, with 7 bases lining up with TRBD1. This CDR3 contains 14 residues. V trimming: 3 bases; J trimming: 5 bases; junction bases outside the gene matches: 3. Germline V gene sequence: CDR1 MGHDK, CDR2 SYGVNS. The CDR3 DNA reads TGTGCCAGCAGTGATAGACAGGGAACCGGGGAGCTGTTTTTT. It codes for CASSDRQGTGELFF. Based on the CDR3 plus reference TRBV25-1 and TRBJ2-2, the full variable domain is EADIYQTPRYLVIGTGKKITLECSQTMGHDKMYWYQQDPGMELHLIHYSYGVNSTEKGDLSSESTVSRIRTEHFPLTLESARPSHTSQYLCASSDRQGTGELFFGEGSRLTVL.

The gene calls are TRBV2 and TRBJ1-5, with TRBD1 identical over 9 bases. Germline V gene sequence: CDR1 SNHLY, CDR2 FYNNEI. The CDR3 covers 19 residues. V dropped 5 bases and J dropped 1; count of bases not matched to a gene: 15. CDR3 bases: TGTGCCAGCAGTAAACGACCCCGGACAGGGGTAAGGAGCAATCAGCCCCAGCATTTT. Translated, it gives CASSKRPRTGVRSNQPQHF.

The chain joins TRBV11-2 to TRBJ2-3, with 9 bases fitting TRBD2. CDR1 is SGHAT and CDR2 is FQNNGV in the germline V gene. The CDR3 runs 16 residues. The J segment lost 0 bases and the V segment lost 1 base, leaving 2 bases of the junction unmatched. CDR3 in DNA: TGTGCCAGCAGCTTAGGGCTAGCGGGGAGCACAGATACGCAGTATTTT. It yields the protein CASSLGLAGSTDTQYF.

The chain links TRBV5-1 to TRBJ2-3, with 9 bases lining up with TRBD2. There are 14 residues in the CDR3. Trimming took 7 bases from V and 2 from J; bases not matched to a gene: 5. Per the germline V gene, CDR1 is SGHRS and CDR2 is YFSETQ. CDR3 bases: TGCGCCAGCGCGACTAGCGGATTCACAGATACGCAGTATTTT. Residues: CASATSGFTDTQYF.

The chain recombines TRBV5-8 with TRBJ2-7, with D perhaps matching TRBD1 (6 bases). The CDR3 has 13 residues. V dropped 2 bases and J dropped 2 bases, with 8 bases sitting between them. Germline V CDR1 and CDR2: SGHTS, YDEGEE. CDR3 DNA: TGTGCCAGCAGCTTCAACAGGGCCTACGAGCAGTACTTC. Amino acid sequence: CASSFNRAYEQYF. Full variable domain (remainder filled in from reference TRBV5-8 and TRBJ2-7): EAGVTQSPTHLIKTRGQQATLRCSPISGHTSVYWYQQALGLGLQFLLWYDEGEERNRGNFPPRFSGRQFPNYSSELNVNALELEDSALYLCASSFNRAYEQYFGPGTRLTVT.

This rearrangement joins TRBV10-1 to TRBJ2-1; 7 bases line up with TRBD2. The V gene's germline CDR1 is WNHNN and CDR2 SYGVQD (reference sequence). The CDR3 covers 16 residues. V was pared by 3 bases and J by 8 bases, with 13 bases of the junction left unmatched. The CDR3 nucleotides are TGCGCCAGCAGTGACCCTCTCGGGGGAGGGTTCGATGAGCAGTTCTTC. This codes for CASSDPLGGGFDEQFF.

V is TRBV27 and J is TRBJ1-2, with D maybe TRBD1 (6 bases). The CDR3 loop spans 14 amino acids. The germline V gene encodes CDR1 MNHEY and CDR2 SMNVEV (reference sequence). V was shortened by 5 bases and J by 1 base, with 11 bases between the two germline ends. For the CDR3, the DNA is TGTGCCAGCAGTCCGGACAGAATTAACTATGGCTACACCTTC. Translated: CASSPDRINYGYTF.

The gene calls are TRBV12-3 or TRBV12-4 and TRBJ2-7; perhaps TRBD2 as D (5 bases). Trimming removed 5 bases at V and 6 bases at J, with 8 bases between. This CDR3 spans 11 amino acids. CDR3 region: CASSTRSEQYF. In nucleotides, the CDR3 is TGTGCCAGCAGTACTAGATCCGAGCAGTACTTC.

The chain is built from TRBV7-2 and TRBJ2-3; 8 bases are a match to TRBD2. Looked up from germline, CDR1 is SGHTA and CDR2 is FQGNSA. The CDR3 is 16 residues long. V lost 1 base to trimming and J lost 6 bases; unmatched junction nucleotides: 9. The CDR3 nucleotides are TGTGCCAGCAGCTTAGTCACTAGCGGCCGGGGGGATACGCAGTATTTT. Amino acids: CASSLVTSGRGDTQYF.

CDR3 sequence: CASSPTLAGVVEQFF. The CDR3 region has the DNA TGTGCCAGCAGCCCGACGCTAGCGGGAGTTGTTGAGCAGTTCTTC. V gene TRBV7-3 combines with J gene TRBJ2-1; 10 nucleotides line up with TRBD2. The CDR3 covers 15 residues. Per the germline V gene, CDR1 is SGHTA and CDR2 is FQGTGA. Germline trimming cut 5 bases from V and 9 bases from J; bases unmatched to any gene: 10. The whole variable domain, remainder taken from reference TRBV7-3 and TRBJ2-1, is GAGVSQTPSNKVTEKGKYVELRCDPISGHTALYWYRQSLGQGPEFLIYFQGTGAADDSGLPNDRFFAVRPEGSVSTLKIQRTERGDSAVYLCASSPTLAGVVEQFFGPGTRLTVL.

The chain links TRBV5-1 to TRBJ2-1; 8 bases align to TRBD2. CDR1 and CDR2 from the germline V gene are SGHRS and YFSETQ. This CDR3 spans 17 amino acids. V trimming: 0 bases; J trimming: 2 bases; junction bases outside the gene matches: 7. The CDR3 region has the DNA TGCGCCAGCAGCTTGGCCGATATAGCGGGGCCCTACAATGAGCAGTTCTTC. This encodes CASSLADIAGPYNEQFF.

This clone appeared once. In DNA form, the CDR3 reads TGTGCCAGCAGCCCAATAGCGGGGGGGATCTCCTACGAGCAGTACTTC. Its translation is CASSPIAGGISYEQYF. This chain connects TRBV27 to TRBJ2-7; 11 bases are shared with TRBD2. Germline V gene data show CDR1 as MNHEY and CDR2 as SMNVEV (reference sequence). CDR3 length equals 16 residues. The V gene end was trimmed by 6 bases and the J gene end by 0 bases; junction bases not matched to a gene: 7.

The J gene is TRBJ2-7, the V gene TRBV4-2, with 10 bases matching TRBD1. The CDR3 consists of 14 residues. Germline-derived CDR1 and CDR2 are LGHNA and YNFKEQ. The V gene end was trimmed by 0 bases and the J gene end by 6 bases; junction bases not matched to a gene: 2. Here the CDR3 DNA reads TGTGCCAGCAGCCAAGAGGGACAGGGGCTCGAGCAGTACTTC. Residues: CASSQEGQGLEQYF.